This record covers a single T cell receptor (beta chain). Seattle cases were enrolled at active infection and followed longitudinally. CDR1 and CDR2 from the germline V gene are MNHEY and SVGAGI. The CDR3 is 15 residues long. Trimming at V came to 8 bases and at J to 0 bases, leaving 6 bases not matched to a gene. The data belong to a study of blood T cell repertoires in COVID-19. Study-level background: T cells, B-cell-depleted T cells, or PBMCs provided the cDNA or gDNA that served as material.

The authors' processing: From reference gene primer amplification, estimates of nucleated cell counts were derived. The repertoire was sequenced with immunoSEQ multiplex PCR; TCRdb's copy has only in-frame clones and lacks some. D and trimming were read from the DNA, whereas the V and J calls and clone size are those reported in that table. The sample lists 210,000 or so clones; 80% to 90% were seen once. This chain uses TRBV6-5 with TRBJ1-1; 10 positions agree with TRBD1. Sequencing was carried out using peripheral blood. This TCR derives from a man under 40 with COVID-19, enrolled during active disease. The CDR3 reads CASCRDRGLNTEAFF. The CDR3 nucleotides read TGTGCCAGCTGCCGGGACAGGGGCTTGAACACTGAAGCTTTCTTT.